The TCR beta chain under discussion was sequenced for a study of early T cells in non-severe SARS-CoV-2 infection. Turning to the study itself: RNA in bulk from unsorted whole blood was sequenced, and chains were unpaired. Findings and limits, study-wide: Matching against VDJdb likely underestimated virus-specific expansions, favoring anti-spike CD8.

Germline V CDR1 and CDR2: LGHDT, YNNKEL (reference sequence). The CDR3 contains 15 residues. V lost 2 bases to trimming and J lost 9 bases; unmatched junction nucleotides: 7. Attachment of unique molecular identifiers was made to individual cDNA molecules. Each CDR3 protein is one row after TCRdb ran MiXCR on the 5' RACE reads. Of approximately 74,000 distinct CDR3 sequences detected, more than 13% appear once; the ten largest clones hold approximately 11%. This clonotype was picked up a small number of times. The antigen remains unidentified. The specimen sequenced was whole blood. The chain is built from TRBV3-1 and TRBJ2-1; 10 bases are shared with TRBD2. The sequence derives from an adult who was a healthcare worker with PCR-confirmed SARS-CoV-2 infection or an uninfected control (not recorded which). This CDR3 reads CASSQLAGALGEQFF. DNA of the CDR3: TGTGCCAGCAGCCAACTAGCGGGGGCCCTCGGTGAGCAGTTCTTC.